This TCR beta chain was sequenced in a study of control samples from healthy donors and cancer patients. The CDR3 covers 16 residues. CDR1 and CDR2 (germline): SGHNT, YENEEA. Trimming removed 5 bases from V and 5 bases from J; junction bases left unmatched: 8. Here immunoSEQ multiplex PCR was the method, and the copy in TCRdb shows in-frame clones only, minus some. The data contain roughly 50,000 clones, about 93% of them singletons. The TCR sequence derives from a man in his thirties or forties in good health. The sequenced sample was blood. The chain is built from TRBV11-3 and TRBJ2-1; TRBD2 matches 11 bases. The CDR3 sequence: CASSLLAGGNDNEQFF. Here the CDR3 DNA reads TGTGCCAGCAGCCTCCTAGCGGGGGGCAATGACAATGAGCAGTTCTTC.